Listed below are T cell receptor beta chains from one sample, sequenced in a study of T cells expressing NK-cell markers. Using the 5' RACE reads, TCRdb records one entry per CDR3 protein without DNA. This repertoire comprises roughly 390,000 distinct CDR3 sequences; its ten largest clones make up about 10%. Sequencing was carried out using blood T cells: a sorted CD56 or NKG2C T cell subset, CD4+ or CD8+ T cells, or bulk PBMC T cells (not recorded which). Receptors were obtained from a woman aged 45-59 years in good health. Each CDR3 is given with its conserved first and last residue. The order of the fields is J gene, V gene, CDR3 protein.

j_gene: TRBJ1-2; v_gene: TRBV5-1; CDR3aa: CARPGGPWGYTF
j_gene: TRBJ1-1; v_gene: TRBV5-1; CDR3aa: CASSLGAGWAFF
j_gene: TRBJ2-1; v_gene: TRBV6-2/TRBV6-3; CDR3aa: CASMDTGASSYNEQFF
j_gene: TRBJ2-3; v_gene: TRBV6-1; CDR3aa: CASSEATDTQYF
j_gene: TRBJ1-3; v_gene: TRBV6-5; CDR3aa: CASSRGTNSGNTIYF
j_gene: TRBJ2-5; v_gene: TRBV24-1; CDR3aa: CATSDPGQGKETQYF
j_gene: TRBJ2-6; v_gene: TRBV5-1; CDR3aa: CASRDRLSGANVLTF
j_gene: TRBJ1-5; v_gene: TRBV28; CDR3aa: CASSPRTGLGNQPQHF
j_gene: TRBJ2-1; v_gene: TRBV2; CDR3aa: CASSSGTGYEQFF
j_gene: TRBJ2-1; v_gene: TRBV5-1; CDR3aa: CASSGAGANGEQFF
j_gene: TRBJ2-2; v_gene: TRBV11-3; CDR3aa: CASSPSGGFTGELFF
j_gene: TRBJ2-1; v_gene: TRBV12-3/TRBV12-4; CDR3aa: CASSLVLGSWDEQFF
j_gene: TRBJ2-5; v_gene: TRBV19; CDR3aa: CASSMDRLGETQYF
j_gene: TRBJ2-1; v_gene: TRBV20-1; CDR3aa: CSARPREVTYNEQFF
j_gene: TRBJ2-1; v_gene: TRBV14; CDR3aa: CASSQGGVEQFF
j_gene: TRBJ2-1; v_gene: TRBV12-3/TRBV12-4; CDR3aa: CASLSGRRNNEQFF
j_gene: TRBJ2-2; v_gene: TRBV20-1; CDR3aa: CSARGTGGRNTGELFF
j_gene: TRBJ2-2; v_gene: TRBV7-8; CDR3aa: CASSLARGVNTGELFF
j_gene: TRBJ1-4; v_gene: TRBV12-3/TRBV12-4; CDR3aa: CASSLSRDEEKLFF
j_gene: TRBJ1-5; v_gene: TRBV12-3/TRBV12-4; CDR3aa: CASSLGPGFQPQHF
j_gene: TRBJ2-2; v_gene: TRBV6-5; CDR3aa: CASSYRPTAGELFF
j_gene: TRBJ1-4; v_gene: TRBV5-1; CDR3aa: CASSFAGQNEKLFF
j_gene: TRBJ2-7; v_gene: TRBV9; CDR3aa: CASSVGDRGYEQYF
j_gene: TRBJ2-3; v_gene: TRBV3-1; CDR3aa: CASLRTSGTSDTQYF
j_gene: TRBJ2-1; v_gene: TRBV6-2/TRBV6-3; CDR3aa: CASSYVPRFWSYNEQFF
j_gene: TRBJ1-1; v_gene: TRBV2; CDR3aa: CASSVSYTEAFF
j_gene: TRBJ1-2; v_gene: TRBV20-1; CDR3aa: CSAALTLTNYGYTF
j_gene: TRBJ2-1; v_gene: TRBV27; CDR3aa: CASSSLKTSGRALDEQFF
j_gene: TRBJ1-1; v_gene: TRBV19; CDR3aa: CASRGRTTSLQAFF
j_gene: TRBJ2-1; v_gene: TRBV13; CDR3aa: CASSPVMDNEQFF
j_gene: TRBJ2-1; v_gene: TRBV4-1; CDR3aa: CASSPTSGRTSSYNEQFF
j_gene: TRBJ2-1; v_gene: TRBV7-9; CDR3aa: CASSLLGTGAEQFF
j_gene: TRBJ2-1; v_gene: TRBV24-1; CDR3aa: CATSDPVGPLGEQFF
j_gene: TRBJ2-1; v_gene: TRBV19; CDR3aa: CASSATSGNPYNEQFF
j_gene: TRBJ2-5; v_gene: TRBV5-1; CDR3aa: CASSPRKKLAGEGISRQETQYF
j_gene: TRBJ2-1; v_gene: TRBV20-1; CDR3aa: CSARENGYNEQFF
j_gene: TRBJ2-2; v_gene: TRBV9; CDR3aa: CASSSTGGTGELFF
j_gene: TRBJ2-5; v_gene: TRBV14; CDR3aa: CASSHRVVKTQYF
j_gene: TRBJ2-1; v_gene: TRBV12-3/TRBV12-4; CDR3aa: CASSLLGRGNEQFF
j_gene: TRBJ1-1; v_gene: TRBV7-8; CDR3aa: CASSVGGIGTEAFF
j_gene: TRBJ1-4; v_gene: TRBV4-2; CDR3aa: CASSQDTRPTNEKLFF
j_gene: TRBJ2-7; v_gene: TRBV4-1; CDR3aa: CASSQFGQGNYYEQYF
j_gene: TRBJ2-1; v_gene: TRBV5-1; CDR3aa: CASSGGLAGDFSYNEQFF
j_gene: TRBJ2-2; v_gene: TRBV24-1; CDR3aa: CATRPRTGPTGELFF
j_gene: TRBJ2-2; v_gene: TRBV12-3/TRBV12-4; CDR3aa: CASSPWPGSGELFF
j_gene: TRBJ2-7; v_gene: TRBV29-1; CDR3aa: CSVLRGGTGTYEQYF
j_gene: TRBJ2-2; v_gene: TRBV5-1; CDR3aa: CASSLAGTRDQPGELFF
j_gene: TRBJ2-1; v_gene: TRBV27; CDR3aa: CASSFEGSAKGGDEQFF
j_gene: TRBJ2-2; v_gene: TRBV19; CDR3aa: CASSASYTGELFF
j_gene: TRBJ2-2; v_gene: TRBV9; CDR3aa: CASSPGLARSNGELFF
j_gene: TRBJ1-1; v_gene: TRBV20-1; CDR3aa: CSAREWARMNTEAFF
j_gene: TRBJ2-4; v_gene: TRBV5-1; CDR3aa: CASSLAGGDRGQKNIQYF
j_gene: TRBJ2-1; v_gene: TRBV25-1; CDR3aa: CASSGLAGESSYNEQFF
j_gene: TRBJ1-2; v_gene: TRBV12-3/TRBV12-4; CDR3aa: CASSLRVRGIGDYTF